These 29 T cell receptor beta chains were all obtained from the same sample, sequenced in a study of T cell changes during pregnancy in multiple sclerosis. Generated by immunoSEQ multiplex PCR, the TCRdb table keeps only in-frame clones and is missing some. The profile shows tens of thousands of clones, 70% to 90% of them singletons. This specimen was peripheral blood, taken in the first trimester of pregnancy. The receptor set was obtained from a female donor in good health, enrolled as a control in a pregnancy study.

This clone was observed a handful of times. The chain joins TRBV5-1 to TRBJ1-1; maybe TRBD1 (6 bases). CDR1 is SGHRS, CDR2 YFSETQ, per germline. The CDR3 consists of 16 residues. V was clipped by 1 base and J by 1 base, with 14 bases between them. CDR3 in DNA: TGCGCCAGCAGCTTGACAGCGGGGGGCCCGAACACTGAAGCTTTCTTT. Its protein product is CASSLTAGGPNTEAFF.

This chain joins TRBV5-1 and TRBJ2-6; D not resolved. The CDR3 contains 15 residues. The germline V gene has CDR1 SGHRS and CDR2 YFSETQ. Deletions cut 2 bases from V and 2 bases from J, with 8 bases between. The CDR3: CASSFIVAGANVLTF. In nucleotides, the CDR3 is TGCGCCAGCAGCTTCATAGTAGCTGGGGCCAACGTCCTGACTTTC.

The rearrangement uses TRBV2 and TRBJ2-2, with D hard to call. V lost 6 bases and J lost 5, with 7 bases in between. This CDR3 region has 12 residues. CDR1 and CDR2 (germline): SNHLY, FYNNEI. The DNA for the CDR3 is TGTGCCAGCAGCACAGATACCGGGGAGCTGTTTTTT. It specifies CASSTDTGELFF.

This clone was recorded once. The chain joins TRBV7-2 to TRBJ1-1; D gene uncertain. V shed 5 bases and J shed 7 bases, with 11 bases lying between them. In germline, CDR1 is SGHTA, CDR2 FQGNSA. CDR3 length equals 12 residues. Here the CDR3 DNA reads TGTGCCAGCAGCGTGCCGGGATTTGAAGCTTTCTTT. Translating gives CASSVPGFEAFF.

V gene TRBV10-2 combines with J gene TRBJ1-1, with a tentative D call TRBD1 (6 bases). Trimming removed 2 bases at V and 4 bases at J, with 8 bases between. Germline V gene data show CDR1 as WSHSY and CDR2 as SAAADI. The CDR3 is made up of 13 amino acids. CDR3 sequence: CASSEAGVTEAFF. CDR3 bases: TGCGCCAGCAGTGAGGCAGGGGTCACTGAAGCTTTCTTT.

This chain uses TRBV5-6 with TRBJ1-5, with TRBD1 as a possible D gene (6 bases). Germline CDR1 reads SGHDT; CDR2 reads YYEEEE. Trimming left V 0 bases short and J 0 bases short, with 7 bases between. CDR3 length equals 15 residues. The CDR3 reads CASSLAGDSNQPQHF. CDR3 bases: TGTGCCAGCAGCTTGGCAGGGGATAGCAATCAGCCCCAGCATTTT.

The chain recombines TRBV18 with TRBJ2-6; 10 nucleotides match TRBD1. Germline trimming cut 3 bases from V and 1 base from J; bases unmatched to any gene: 3. Germline V lookup: CDR1 KGHSH, CDR2 LQKENI. The CDR3 length is 17 residues. CDR3 residues: CASSPWTGGSGANVLTF. For the CDR3, the DNA is TGTGCCAGCTCACCCTGGACAGGGGGATCTGGGGCCAACGTCCTGACTTTC. The whole variable domain, remainder taken from reference TRBV18 and TRBJ2-6, is NAGVMQNPRHLVRRRGQEARLRCSPMKGHSHVYWYRQLPEEGLKFMVYLQKENIIDESGMPKERFSAEFPKEGPSILRIQQVVRGDSAAYFCASSPWTGGSGANVLTFGAGSRLTVL.

This clone came up once. V usage is TRBV5-5 and J usage is TRBJ1-3, with D tentatively TRBD1 (6 bases). Germline CDR1 is SGHKS and CDR2 is YYEKEE (reference sequence). The CDR3 extends over 15 amino acids. The V gene lost 1 base and the J gene lost 4 bases, with 12 bases spanning the gap. In DNA, the CDR3 is TGTGCCAGCAGCTTGAGGTTCGACAGGGGAAACACCATATATTTT. It specifies CASSLRFDRGNTIYF. Full variable domain (missing parts from reference TRBV5-5 and TRBJ1-3): DAGVTQSPTHLIKTRGQQVTLRCSPISGHKSVSWYQQVLGQGPQFIFQYYEKEERGRGNFPDRFSARQFPNYSSELNVNALLLGDSALYLCASSLRFDRGNTIYFGEGSWLTVV.

V and J are TRBV7-8 and TRBJ1-5; D gene uncertain. Trimming removed 5 bases at V and 4 bases at J, with 18 bases between. The CDR3 runs to 16 residues. CDR1 is SGHVS and CDR2 is FQNEAQ in the germline V gene. The CDR3 reads CASSANVRGLNQPQHF. The CDR3 region has the DNA TGTGCCAGCAGCGCAAACGTGCGGGGATTAAATCAGCCCCAGCATTTT.

This clone has a handful of counts. The V and J genes are TRBV15 and TRBJ1-2, with TRBD1 identical over 11 bases. Germline V lookup: CDR1 LNHNV, CDR2 YYDKDF (reference sequence). V dropped 5 bases and J dropped 2; count of bases not matched to a gene: 7. The CDR3 contains 16 residues. The CDR3 region has the DNA TGTGCCACCAGCTCGGGACAGGGGGTTGGGAACTATGGCTACACCTTC. Its protein product is CATSSGQGVGNYGYTF.

V and J are TRBV5-4 and TRBJ2-1; 9 bases match TRBD2. CDR1 SGHNT and CDR2 YYREEE come from the germline V gene (reference sequence). After removal of 4 bases from V and 4 bases from J, the junction contained 3 bases not matched to a gene. The CDR3 length is 14 residues. CDR3 residues: CASSAAGGYNEQFF. The DNA of the CDR3 is TGTGCCAGCAGCGCAGCGGGGGGTTACAATGAGCAGTTCTTC.

The chain carries TRBV4-1 and TRBJ2-5, with 8 bases matching TRBD1. There are 15 residues in the CDR3. V lost 0 bases, J lost 2 bases, and 2 bases stayed unmatched. CDR1 is MGHRA, CDR2 YSYEKL, per germline. The CDR3 DNA sequence: TGCGCCAGCAGCCAAGATGGGACAGGTCAAGAGACCCAGTACTTC. This sequence encodes CASSQDGTGQETQYF.

This sequence joins TRBV5-8 and TRBJ2-1; a possible D gene is TRBD1 (5 bases). The ends were cut back, 1 base at V and 10 bases at J, with 12 bases in the middle. The CDR3 runs to 13 residues. From germline, CDR1 is SGHTS and CDR2 YDEGEE. In nucleotides, the CDR3 is TGTGCCAGCAGCTTGTGGGTCCCAGGGGAGCAGTTCTTC. Translated: CASSLWVPGEQFF.

The chain recombines TRBV7-8 with TRBJ1-2; weak D call: TRBD1 (6 bases). The CDR3 contains 17 residues. The V gene's germline CDR1 is SGHVS and CDR2 FQNEAQ. The V end lost 2 bases, the J end lost 1 base, and 17 bases lay between the germline ends. CDR3 sequence reads: CASSLIPAGAFNYGYTF. CDR3 bases: TGTGCCAGCAGCTTAATCCCCGCAGGGGCCTTTAACTATGGCTACACCTTC.

This clone has only a few counts. This chain joins TRBV27 and TRBJ1-2; a possible D gene is TRBD1 (6 bases). Germline-derived CDR1 and CDR2 are MNHEY and SMNVEV (reference sequence). The CDR3 covers 12 residues. Trimming removed 6 bases at V and 6 bases at J, with 11 bases between. The CDR3 bases are TGTGCCAGCAGCGGGGGGGCAAATGGCTACACCTTC. This encodes CASSGGANGYTF.

For this clone: The same CDR3 arises from other DNA sequences in this sample as well. The rearrangement links TRBV13 to TRBJ2-6; D unclear. This CDR3 spans 13 amino acids. V lost 11 bases, J lost 2 bases, and 10 bases lay in between. Germline assignment: CDR1 PRHDT and CDR2 FYEKMQ (reference sequence). CDR3 protein: CAVGLPGANVLTF. The CDR3 nucleotides read TGTGCCGTCGGGTTGCCTGGGGCCAACGTCCTGACTTTC.

The J gene is TRBJ1-1, the V gene TRBV9; D is undetermined. The germline V and J ends were trimmed by 0 bases and 7 bases, with 10 bases remaining between them. Germline CDR1 SGDLS, CDR2 YYNGEE. The CDR3 spans 13 residues. CDR3 residues: CASSVDGLGEAFF. In DNA, the CDR3 is TGTGCCAGCAGCGTAGATGGGCTGGGTGAAGCTTTCTTT.

The genes are TRBV29-1 and TRBJ1-4, with D hard to call. Germline CDR1 and CDR2: SQVTM and ANQGSEA. The V gene lost 4 bases and the J gene lost 6 bases, with 15 bases spanning the gap. This CDR3 spans 14 amino acids. CDR3 region: CSVGSGNRDEKLFF. In nucleotides, the CDR3 is TGCAGCGTTGGATCCGGGAATCGGGATGAAAAACTGTTTTTT.

The CDR3 nucleotides read TGCAGCGTTGATTCCCGGGCAGGGTTCACAGATACGCAGTATTTT. Encoded protein: CSVDSRAGFTDTQYF. V gene TRBV29-1 combines with J gene TRBJ2-3; maybe TRBD1 (5 bases). Trimming shortened V by 3 bases and J by 2 bases, and 15 bases separated the two germline ends. Germline-derived CDR1 and CDR2 are SQVTM and ANQGSEA. The CDR3 spans 15 residues.

This chain links TRBV5-6 with TRBJ2-7; perhaps TRBD2 as D (5 bases). This CDR3 is built from 13 residues. Germline V gene lookup returns CDR1 SGHDT and CDR2 YYEEEE. V was pared by 1 base and J by 2 bases, with 7 bases between. CDR3 nucleotides: TGTGCCAGCAGCTTGCGGGGAACCTACGAGCAGTACTTC. It translates to CASSLRGTYEQYF.

The rearrangement links TRBV7-9 to TRBJ1-2, with a weak D call TRBD1 (6 bases). The CDR3 sequence is 16 residues long. Trimming left V 5 bases short and J 3 bases short, with 19 bases between. Germline lookup yields CDR1 SEHNR and CDR2 FQNEAQ (reference sequence). This chain's CDR3 is CASSPTAGEWDYGYTF. DNA for the CDR3: TGTGCCAGCAGCCCCACCGCAGGGGAGTGGGACTATGGCTACACCTTC.

This chain links TRBV5-4 with TRBJ1-1, with 7 bases aligning to TRBD1. V lost 2 bases, J lost 4 bases, and 5 bases stayed unmatched. The CDR3 contains 14 residues. Germline CDR1 is SGHNT and CDR2 is YYREEE (reference sequence). The CDR3 bases are TGTGCCAGCAGCTTAGGGGGCGCGGGCACTGAAGCTTTCTTT. This sequence encodes CASSLGGAGTEAFF.

The chain combines TRBV15 with TRBJ1-2, with 8 positions matching TRBD1. V lost 3 bases, J lost 8 bases, and 14 bases stayed unmatched. In germline, CDR1 is LNHNV, CDR2 YYDKDF (reference sequence). This CDR3 is built from 16 residues. The CDR3 sequence is CATSRTPDRGLRGYTF. Here the CDR3 DNA reads TGTGCCACCAGCAGGACCCCCGACAGGGGTTTGCGGGGCTACACCTTC.

V gene TRBV11-3 combines with J gene TRBJ2-3; TRBD2 aligns across 8 bases. Germline CDR1 and CDR2: SGHNT and YENEEA. V was clipped by 4 bases and J by 5 bases; unmatched bases: 5. This CDR3 has 14 amino acids. CDR3 protein: CASSSEAGGDTQYF. The DNA for the CDR3 is TGTGCCAGCAGCTCAGAGGCGGGGGGAGATACGCAGTATTTT.

The V call is TRBV4-2, the J call TRBJ2-7; maybe TRBD2 (6 bases). Germline assignment: CDR1 LGHNA and CDR2 YNFKEQ. V lost 0 bases to trimming and J lost 5 bases, with 11 bases between them. This CDR3 has 14 residues. CDR3 DNA sequence: TGTGCCAGCAGCCAAGAGGGGCCGGGAGACGAGCAGTACTTC. It codes for CASSQEGPGDEQYF.

V and J are TRBV6-5 and TRBJ1-3; tentative D call: TRBD1 (5 bases). CDR1 and CDR2 (germline): MNHEY, SVGAGI. The CDR3 extends over 15 amino acids. V lost 6 bases to trimming and J lost 5 bases, with 17 bases between them. Here the CDR3 reads CASSPPGGARNTIYF. DNA for the CDR3: TGTGCCAGCAGCCCCCCAGGTGGGGCTAGAAACACCATATATTTT.

CDR3 amino acids: CASSYSTGTYEQYF. CDR3 bases: TGTGCCAGCAGTTACTCGACAGGTACCTACGAGCAGTACTTC. The genes are TRBV6-6 and TRBJ2-7, with a tentative D call TRBD1 (6 bases). CDR3 size: 14 residues. In germline, CDR1 is MNHNY, CDR2 SVGAGI (reference sequence). V gave up 0 bases and J gave up 2 bases, with 8 bases separating them.

V gene TRBV11-3 combines with J gene TRBJ2-5, with TRBD1 as a possible D gene (5 bases). Germline-derived CDR1 and CDR2 are SGHNT and YENEEA. V was shortened by 0 bases and J by 7 bases, with 18 bases between the two germline ends. There are 16 residues in the CDR3. The CDR3 nucleotides read TGTGCCAGCAGCTTAGATGGAACAGGCGGTCTGCGGACCCAGTACTTC. Its protein product is CASSLDGTGGLRTQYF.

The chain couples TRBV28 to TRBJ2-7, with a possible D match to TRBD1 (5 bases). This CDR3 is 15 amino acids long. Trimming pared 2 bases from V and 2 bases from J, leaving 13 bases between. The V gene's germline CDR1 is MDHEN and CDR2 SYDVKM. The CDR3 region has the DNA TGTGCCAGCAGTTTAGACCCCAGGGCTCCCTACGAGCAGTACTTC. Protein: CASSLDPRAPYEQYF.